Shown below are 24 T cell receptor beta chains from a single sample sequenced in a study of tumor-infiltrating lymphocytes in primary liver carcinoma. Investigators took RNA and DNA out together from 20-30 mg of unsorted bulk tissue. With approximately 470 ng total RNA as template and a constant-region primer, TCR beta cDNA was made. Slightly modified ARM-PCR, run as three nested multiplex PCR rounds, produced the TCR beta libraries. Each of the first two PCR rounds ran nine to ten cycles with TRBV1-TRBV30 forward and C-beta reverse primers. TCRdb re-analysed the multiplex PCR reads in MiXCR, keeping a single row per CDR3 protein. The sample holds more than 100,000 distinct CDR3 sequences, around 70% seen once. The sequenced material came from tumor-adjacent normal liver tissue. The receptors stem from a woman between 55 and 75 years old with primary liver carcinoma and hepatitis B virus infection.

About this clonotype: This sequence may be a read error, since a much larger clone differs from it by one base. The gene calls are TRBV5-1 and TRBJ2-2; possibly TRBD1 or TRBD2 for D (6 bases each). CDR3 size: 15 residues. Per germline, CDR1 SGHRS and CDR2 YFSETQ. For the CDR3, the DNA is TGCGCCAGCAGCTTGATTCCAGGGGAGGTCGGGGAGCTGTATTTT. It specifies CASSLIPGEVGELYF.

Worth noting for this clonotype: A read error may produce the germline difference seen at one junction end. The J gene is TRBJ2-7, the V gene TRBV12-3 or TRBV12-4; no firm D call. The CDR3 is 14 residues long. In DNA, the CDR3 is TGTGCCAGCAGTTCAGCTGCTGGGTCCTACAAGCAGTACTTC. Its translation is CASSSAAGSYKQYF.

Details on this clonotype: This may stem from a read error, because a much larger clone lies one nucleotide away. V is TRBV1 and J is TRBJ2-2; TRBD2, as called in the table, went unchecked against the DNA. TRBV1 represents a pseudogene. This CDR3 comprises 16 residues. Here the CDR3 DNA reads TGCACCAGCGCCCGCTGGGGAAACGCGAACACCGGGGAGCTGTTTTTT. Translating gives CTSARWGNANTGELFF.

Notes on this clonotype: Sequence at one end of the junction differs from germline and may be a read error. The J gene is TRBJ2-1, the V gene TRBV11-2; TRBD2 matches at 11 bases. Germline loops: CDR1 SGHAT, CDR2 FQNNGV. The CDR3 has 15 amino acids. Here the CDR3 reads CANSSGTSGYNEQFF. DNA for the CDR3: TGTGCCAACAGCTCAGGGACTAGCGGTTACAATGAACAGTTCTTC.

The genes are TRBV30 and TRBJ2-1; D could derive from TRBD1 or TRBD2 (5 bases each). CDR3 size: 17 residues. The V end was cut by 2 bases, the J end by 8 bases, with 25 bases between. Germline V lookup: CDR1 GTSNPN, CDR2 SVGIG (reference sequence). CDR3 nucleotides: TGTGCCTGGAGTTCGGGGCTAGTGGGAAAGTTTATCGATGAGCAGTTCTTC. It translates to CAWSSGLVGKFIDEQFF.

V gene TRBV20-1 combines with J gene TRBJ1-2; D is undetermined. Germline CDR1 DFQATT, CDR2 SNEGSKA (reference sequence). The CDR3 spans 13 residues. V lost 7 bases to trimming and J lost 4 bases, with 16 bases between them. The CDR3 nucleotides read TGCAGTGGGAGGGCGGGCAAGGGCTATGGCTACACCTTC. The encoded protein is CSGRAGKGYGYTF.

The V and J genes are TRBV30 and TRBJ1-5, with a weak D call TRBD1 (5 bases). Germline V gene lookup returns CDR1 GTSNPN and CDR2 SVGIG (reference sequence). CDR3 size: 14 residues. Trimming removed 0 bases from V and 3 bases from J, with 9 bases in between. The CDR3 is CAWSVGHVNQPQHF. CDR3 coding DNA: TGTGCCTGGAGTGTCGGACATGTCAATCAGCCCCAGCATTTT.

Turning to this clonotype: One end of the junction is discordant with germline, which a read error may explain. CDR3 sequence (DNA): TGCAGCGCCCGGAGGGCCAGCTACAATGAGCAGCTCTTC. Protein sequence: CSARRASYNEQLF. V usage is TRBV29-1 and J usage is TRBJ2-1; D might be TRBD2 (6 bases). Germline assignment: CDR1 SQVTM and CDR2 ANQGSEA. The CDR3 totals 13 residues.

With regard to this clonotype: A much bigger clone sits one base away, suggesting this may be a read error. The chain recombines TRBV7-9 with TRBJ2-7; D remains ambiguous. Germline V gene lookup returns CDR1 SEHNR and CDR2 FQNEAQ (reference sequence). The CDR3 spans 12 residues. CDR3 in amino acids: CTSSLLADEQYF. In nucleotides, the CDR3 is TGTACCAGCAGCTTATTGGCGGACGAGCAGTACTTC.

As to this clonotype: One end of the junction fails to match germline, which may point to a read error. The rearrangement uses TRBV19 and TRBJ1-2, with D hard to call. Germline CDR1 is LNHDA and CDR2 is SQIVND (reference sequence). This CDR3 is built from 14 residues. The CDR3 protein is CTSSIGRGNYGYTF. The DNA for the CDR3 is TGTACCAGTAGTATTGGTCGGGGTAACTATGGCTACACCTTC. The entire variable domain, with the rest obtained from reference TRBV19 and TRBJ1-2, is as follows: DGGITQSPKYLFRKEGQNVTLSCEQNLNHDAMYWYRQDPGQGLRLIYYSQIVNDFQKGDIAEGYSVSREKKESFPLTVTSAQKNPTAFYLCTSSIGRGNYGYTFGSGTRLTVV.

This clonotype has ten or more counts. The chain combines TRBV7-3 with TRBJ2-3, with 9 bases aligning to TRBD1. V lost 5 bases to trimming and J lost 3 bases; unmatched junction nucleotides: 6. The CDR3 has 15 amino acids. The germline V gene encodes CDR1 SGHTA and CDR2 FQGTGA. The DNA of the CDR3 is TGTGCCAGCAGCCCTACCGGGACAGGGACAGATACGCAGTATTTT. Translating it yields CASSPTGTGTDTQYF.

As concerns this clonotype: The junction departs from the called germline gene at one end, perhaps through a read error. The chain carries TRBV11-2 and TRBJ2-3; D might be TRBD1 (5 bases). The CDR3 covers 17 residues. Germline assignment: CDR1 SGHAT and CDR2 FQNNGV. As DNA, the CDR3 is TGTGGCAGCAGCTTAGGTCCAAGGGGTCCACTCATAGATACGCAGTATTTT. Residues: CGSSLGPRGPLIDTQYF.

Notes on this clonotype: This may stem from a read error, because a much larger clone lies one nucleotide away. CDR3 DNA sequence: TGCGCCAGGGGGATCGAGGTGTTTTTT. Encoded protein: CARGIEVFF. The V call is TRBV10-1, the J call TRBJ2-2; D uncertain. The CDR3 runs to 9 residues. Per the germline V gene, CDR1 is WNHNN and CDR2 is SYGVQD (reference sequence). The V end lost 9 bases, the J end lost 15 bases, and 11 bases lay between the germline ends.

As regards this clonotype: This may stem from a read error, because a much larger clone lies one nucleotide away. CDR3 coding DNA: TGTGCCAGCCACCGGGACCTACTTCCCTTTACTGGAAACACCATATATTTT. As protein: CASHRDLLPFTGNTIYF. The genes are TRBV6-2 or TRBV6-3 and TRBJ1-3, with a tentative D call TRBD1 (5 bases). This CDR3 region has 17 residues. With 8 bases removed from V and 2 bases from J, the gap between germline ends came to 22 bases. Germline V gene sequence: CDR1 MNHEY, CDR2 SVGEGT.

This clonotype was counted many times. The CDR3 DNA reads TGTGCCAGCAGTTCCCCTCGGGCGGGCCGGGACGAGCAGTACTTC. Protein product: CASSSPRAGRDEQYF. The chain uses TRBV28 and TRBJ2-7; D is possibly TRBD2 (5 bases). Trimming removed 4 bases at V and 5 bases at J, with 18 bases between. The CDR3 totals 15 residues. Germline V gene sequence: CDR1 MDHEN, CDR2 SYDVKM.

This sequence joins TRBV29-1 and TRBJ1-2, with TRBD1 matching 10 bases. Germline CDR1 is SQVTM and CDR2 is ANQGSEA. The CDR3 totals 15 residues. Trimming removed 7 bases from V and 3 bases from J; junction bases left unmatched: 11. The CDR3 nucleotides are TGCAGCGCTCGACAGGGGGCGCGGATGGACTATGGCTACACCTTC. It codes for CSARQGARMDYGYTF.

This clonotype was picked up one time. A much larger clone differs by one base, so this may be a read error. The chain carries TRBV28 and TRBJ2-7; D might be TRBD1 (5 bases). The germline CDR1 and CDR2 sequences are MDHEN and SYDVKM. The CDR3 sequence is 12 residues long. CDR3 nucleotides: TGTGTCAGCAGTTTACCAGGGAACGAGCAGTACTTC. This encodes CVSSLPGNEQYF.

A remark on this clonotype: Its ends do not fully match the called genes, so a read error is possible. The chain recombines TRBV7-7 with TRBJ2-3, with D uncertain. Germline lookup yields CDR1 SSHAT and CDR2 FNYEAQ (reference sequence). The CDR3 sequence is 13 residues long. The CDR3 DNA reads TGTGCTAGCAGCTTAGCCCCAACAGATACGCAGTATTTT. It translates to CASSLAPTDTQYF.

On this clonotype: A much larger clone differs by one base, so this may be a read error. The rearrangement uses TRBV7-9 and TRBJ2-6; 8 bases align to TRBD1. CDR1 and CDR2 (germline): SEHNR, FQNEAQ (reference sequence). J lost 3 bases, V lost 5 bases, and 12 bases had no gene match. The CDR3 is 18 amino acids. CDR3 sequence: CASSPWTGWIFGANVLTF. Here the CDR3 DNA reads TGTGCCAGCAGCCCCTGGACAGGGTGGATATTTGGGGCCAACGTCCTGACTTTC.

Turning to this clonotype: The junction does not match germline at one end; this may be a read error. For the CDR3, the DNA is TGTGCCAGGAGCTTGGGGGGAAGCGTAGATACGCAGTATTTT. Its protein product is CARSLGGSVDTQYF. The V call is TRBV11-3, the J call TRBJ2-3, with D maybe TRBD2 (6 bases). The CDR3 runs 14 residues. Germline V lookup: CDR1 SGHNT, CDR2 YENEEA.

CDR3 amino acids: CASSVPGTSYVQFF. CDR3 bases: TGTGCCAGCAGTGTCCCCGGGACTAGCTATGTGCAGTTCTTC. The chain has TRBV28 and TRBJ2-1; 9 nucleotides match TRBD2. The CDR3 extends over 14 amino acids. Germline-derived CDR1 and CDR2 are MDHEN and SYDVKM. The J segment lost 12 bases and the V segment lost 5 bases, leaving 11 bases of the junction unmatched.

This chain joins TRBV29-1 and TRBJ2-3; D possibly corresponds to TRBD1 (6 bases). Gene TRBJ1-5 matches the end of the DNA better, so the J call may be wrong. The CDR3 runs to 15 residues. The germline CDR1 and CDR2 sequences are SQVTM and ANQGSEA. This chain's CDR3 is CSVEPRQALTDTQHF. The CDR3 DNA follows: TGCAGCGTTGAACCGAGACAGGCCCTCACAGATACGCAGCATTTT.

Remarks on this clonotype: This clone may be a read error of a much larger clone one base away. The chain joins TRBV5-1 to TRBJ2-7; weak D call: TRBD2 (6 bases). Germline values: CDR1 SGHRS, CDR2 YFSETQ. V lost 2 bases to trimming and J lost 6 bases, with 15 bases between them. CDR3 length: 14 amino acids. CDR3 amino acids: CASSFRERETEQYF. The CDR3 bases are TGCGCCAGCAGCTTCCGGGAGAGGGAAACCGAGCAGTACTTC.

The V and J genes are TRBV4-1 and TRBJ2-6, with D perhaps given as TRBD1 or TRBD2 (5 bases each). The CDR3 is 16 residues long. In germline, CDR1 is MGHRA, CDR2 YSYEKL. Trimming cost V 3 bases and J 4 bases, with 13 bases left between them. Here the CDR3 DNA reads TGCGCCAGCAGCCAGCTAGGGGCTAGCGGGGCCAACGTCCTGACTTTC. Translated, it gives CASSQLGASGANVLTF.